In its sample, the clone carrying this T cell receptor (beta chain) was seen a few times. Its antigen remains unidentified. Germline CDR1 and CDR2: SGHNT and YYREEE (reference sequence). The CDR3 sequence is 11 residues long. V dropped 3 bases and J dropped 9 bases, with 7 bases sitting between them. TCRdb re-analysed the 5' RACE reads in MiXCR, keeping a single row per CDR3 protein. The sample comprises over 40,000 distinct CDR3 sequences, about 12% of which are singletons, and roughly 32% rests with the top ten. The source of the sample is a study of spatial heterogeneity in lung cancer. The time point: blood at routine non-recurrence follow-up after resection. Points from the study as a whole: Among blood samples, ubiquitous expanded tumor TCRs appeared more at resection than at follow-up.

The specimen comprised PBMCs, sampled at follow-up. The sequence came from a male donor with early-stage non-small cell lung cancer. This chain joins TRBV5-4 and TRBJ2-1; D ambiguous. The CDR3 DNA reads TGTGCCAGCAGCTCCAGAGGTGAGCAGTTCTTC. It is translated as CASSSRGEQFF. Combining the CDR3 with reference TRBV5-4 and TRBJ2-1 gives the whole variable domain ETGVTQSPTHLIKTRGQQVTLRCSSQSGHNTVSWYQQALGQGPQFIFQYYREEENGRGNFPPRFSGLQFPNYSSELNVNALELDDSALYLCASSSRGEQFFGPGTRLTVL.